This TCR beta chain came from a study of cytomegalovirus exposure and HLA in healthy donors. It was with 60 Vbeta and 13 Jbeta primers that the PCR ran. Clones were read by immunoSEQ multiplex PCR, and TCRdb kept only the in-frame ones, dropping some. Of 150,000 to 200,000 clones in the sample, more than 65% were seen once. Trimming removed 0 bases from V and 2 bases from J, with 6 bases in between. Germline CDR1 SGDLS, CDR2 YYNGEE. This CDR3 comprises 13 residues. The sample comprised PBMCs. This receptor was obtained from a female donor in good health and CMV-seronegative. V is TRBV9 and J is TRBJ2-7, with D unclear. Here the CDR3 reads CASSVGNTYEQYF. The CDR3 DNA is TGTGCCAGCAGCGTAGGCAACACCTACGAGCAGTACTTC.